These 23 T cell receptor beta chains originate from one sample sequenced in a study of cytomegalovirus exposure and HLA in healthy donors (TCRdb year 2017). Library prep was done by the immunoSEQ multiplex PCR assay. The multiplex PCR relied on a mix of 60 forward primers for TCR Vbeta segments and 13 reverse primers for TCR Jbeta segments. TCRdb retrieved this table from immuneACCESS and kept in-frame rearrangements only. Not all clones are present; in checked studies, unresolved V genes account for under half, and no reason is known for the remainder. The sample profile shows roughly 100,000 clones; about four fifths of them were found once. Less than 5% of the sample rests with the top ten. The sequencing sample was made of PBMCs. These receptor sequences come from a woman between 40 and 50 years old in good health and CMV-seronegative.

The rearrangement joins TRBV4-1 to TRBJ1-1; 7 positions match TRBD1. CDR1 and CDR2 from the germline V gene are MGHRA and YSYEKL. The CDR3 is made up of 15 amino acids. V shed 1 base and J 4 bases; nucleotides not matched to a gene: 6. This CDR3 is CASSQVGAGGTEAFF. As DNA, the CDR3 is TGCGCCAGCAGCCAAGTGGGGGCAGGGGGCACTGAAGCTTTCTTT.

V is TRBV27 and J is TRBJ2-5, with D perhaps TRBD1 (6 bases). The V gene's germline CDR1 is MNHEY and CDR2 SMNVEV (reference sequence). The V gene lost 6 bases and the J gene lost 5 bases, with 16 bases spanning the gap. The length of the CDR3 is 14 residues. The CDR3 here is CASRPLWGPETQYF. The CDR3 bases are TGTGCCAGCAGACCTCTCTGGGGGCCGGAGACCCAGTACTTC.

The gene calls are TRBV5-1 and TRBJ2-3, with 8 bases matching TRBD1. This CDR3 has 18 residues. Germline V lookup: CDR1 SGHRS, CDR2 YFSETQ. The trim removed 4 bases at V and 1 base at J, leaving 14 bases unmatched. The CDR3 sequence is CASSPGQGLGFGTDTQYF. CDR3 bases: TGCGCCAGCAGCCCCGGACAGGGATTGGGCTTTGGCACAGATACGCAGTATTTT. The full variable domain, its missing parts supplied by reference TRBV5-1 and TRBJ2-3, is KAGVTQTPRYLIKTRGQQVTLSCSPISGHRSVSWYQQTPGQGLQFLFEYFSETQRNKGNFPGRFSGRQFSNSRSEMNVSTLELGDSALYLCASSPGQGLGFGTDTQYFGPGTRLTVL.

A single count supports this clone. The chain has TRBV19 and TRBJ1-5; D is unclear. Looked up from germline, CDR1 is LNHDA and CDR2 is SQIVND (reference sequence). The CDR3 covers 12 residues. The V end was cut by 10 bases, the J end by 5 bases, with 12 bases between. The CDR3 here is CATTPGDQPQHF. Written as DNA, the CDR3 is TGTGCCACCACACCGGGAGATCAGCCCCAGCATTTT.

The chain joins TRBV5-6 to TRBJ1-4; D is ambiguous. The CDR3 has 15 residues. Germline V gene data show CDR1 as SGHDT and CDR2 as YYEEEE. Trimming stripped 1 base from V and 4 bases from J, with 11 bases between. CDR3 bases: TGTGCCAGCAGCTTGTTACCGACAAATAATGAAAAACTGTTTTTT. It encodes CASSLLPTNNEKLFF. The full variable domain, in which reference TRBV5-6 and TRBJ1-4 provide the parts outside the CDR3, is DAGVTQSPTHLIKTRGQQVTLRCSPKSGHDTVSWYQQALGQGPQFIFQYYEEEERQRGNFPDRFSGHQFPNYSSELNVNALLLGDSALYLCASSLLPTNNEKLFFGSGTQLSVL.

The rearrangement joins TRBV18 to TRBJ2-1; a possible D gene is TRBD1 (6 bases). Germline lookup yields CDR1 KGHSH and CDR2 LQKENI. CDR3 length equals 14 residues. V lost 1 base and J 4 bases, leaving 8 bases between the germline ends. The CDR3 DNA reads as TGTGCCAGCTCACCACGGGGGCCTTACAATGAGCAGTTCTTC. Translation gives CASSPRGPYNEQFF. Filled out from reference TRBV18 and TRBJ2-1, the complete variable domain reads NAGVMQNPRHLVRRRGQEARLRCSPMKGHSHVYWYRQLPEEGLKFMVYLQKENIIDESGMPKERFSAEFPKEGPSILRIQQVVRGDSAAYFCASSPRGPYNEQFFGPGTRLTVL.

This clone has more than one count but fewer than ten. J is TRBJ2-6 and V is TRBV6-1; D may be TRBD1 (5 bases). The CDR3 is 18 amino acids. V was trimmed by 2 bases and J by 0 bases, leaving 14 bases between them. Germline V gene data show CDR1 as MNHNS and CDR2 as SASEGT. The CDR3 nucleotides read TGTGCCAGCAGTGAATATTCAGGGTCTAGCTCTGGGGCCAACGTCCTGACTTTC. It translates to CASSEYSGSSSGANVLTF.

CDR3 protein: CASSYDRYSGNTIYF. The CDR3 DNA reads TGTGCCAGCAGTTACGACAGGTACTCTGGAAACACCATATATTTT. The chain joins TRBV6-5 to TRBJ1-3, with D possibly TRBD1 on 6 matching bases. Deletions cut 2 bases from V and 0 bases from J, with 8 bases between. This CDR3 spans 15 amino acids. The germline CDR1 and CDR2 sequences are MNHEY and SVGAGI.

This chain connects TRBV27 to TRBJ2-5, with 8 bases identical to TRBD1. The CDR3 totals 13 residues. With 6 bases clipped from V and 4 bases from J, the junction kept 4 bases outside the gene matches. Germline-derived CDR1 and CDR2 are MNHEY and SMNVEV (reference sequence). For the CDR3, the DNA is TGTGCCAGCAGGAAGACAGGGGTAGAGACCCAGTACTTC. It codes for CASRKTGVETQYF.

This rearrangement joins TRBV18 to TRBJ1-1, with D unresolved. The CDR3 consists of 17 residues. Trimming left V 2 bases short and J 2 bases short, with 18 bases between. Germline assignment: CDR1 KGHSH and CDR2 LQKENI. The CDR3 nucleotides read TGTGCCAGCTCACCAGGCCGGAGCGTTACTCTTAACACTGAAGCTTTCTTT. It translates to CASSPGRSVTLNTEAFF. Full variable domain (outside the CDR3, taken from reference TRBV18 and TRBJ1-1): NAGVMQNPRHLVRRRGQEARLRCSPMKGHSHVYWYRQLPEEGLKFMVYLQKENIIDESGMPKERFSAEFPKEGPSILRIQQVVRGDSAAYFCASSPGRSVTLNTEAFFGQGTRLTVV.

The chain uses TRBV19 and TRBJ2-6; D unclear. Germline CDR1 reads LNHDA; CDR2 reads SQIVND (reference sequence). This CDR3 comprises 15 residues. V dropped 0 bases and J dropped 2 bases, with 5 bases sitting between them. The CDR3 is CASSIDLPGANVLTF. The CDR3 DNA reads as TGTGCCAGTAGTATAGACCTCCCTGGGGCCAACGTCCTGACTTTC. The full variable domain, completed using reference TRBV19 and TRBJ2-6, is DGGITQSPKYLFRKEGQNVTLSCEQNLNHDAMYWYRQDPGQGLRLIYYSQIVNDFQKGDIAEGYSVSREKKESFPLTVTSAQKNPTAFYLCASSIDLPGANVLTFGAGSRLTVL.

The chain recombines TRBV28 with TRBJ1-1; D not certain. Trimming removed 3 bases from V and 5 bases from J, with 10 bases in between. In germline, CDR1 is MDHEN, CDR2 SYDVKM. The CDR3 spans 13 residues. The CDR3 coding sequence is TGTGCCAGCAGTTTTGGAGGGTTAACTGAAGCTTTCTTT. Its protein product is CASSFGGLTEAFF.

The chain joins TRBV27 to TRBJ1-2; D is perhaps TRBD1 (5 bases). Germline assignment: CDR1 MNHEY and CDR2 SMNVEV (reference sequence). This CDR3 is built from 13 residues. The V and J ends lost 2 bases and 7 bases respectively, with 11 bases between them. CDR3 residues: CASSLRAGPGYTF. In nucleotides, the CDR3 is TGTGCCAGCAGTTTACGGGCAGGGCCTGGCTACACCTTC.

For this clone: Other nucleotide sequences in the sample specify the same CDR3. The chain uses TRBV5-6 and TRBJ1-1; 9 bases line up with TRBD1. The CDR3 sequence is 15 residues long. V was pared by 1 base and J by 4 bases, with 5 bases of the junction left unmatched. Germline V gene lookup returns CDR1 SGHDT and CDR2 YYEEEE. For the CDR3, the DNA is TGTGCCAGCAGCTTGAGGGACAGGGAGAGCACTGAAGCTTTCTTT. This codes for CASSLRDRESTEAFF.

The chain employs TRBV6-5 and TRBJ1-5; D unresolved. The V end was cut by 6 bases, the J end by 7 bases, with 7 bases between. Germline CDR1 MNHEY, CDR2 SVGAGI. The CDR3 length is 11 residues. CDR3 amino acids: CASSSPQPQHF. For the CDR3, the DNA is TGTGCCAGCAGCTCCCCCCAGCCCCAGCATTTT.

V and J are TRBV7-2 and TRBJ1-2, with TRBD1 matching 7 bases. The germline CDR1 and CDR2 sequences are SGHTA and FQGNSA. CDR3 size: 14 residues. J gave up 3 bases and V 5 bases, and 6 bases lay outside the gene matches. DNA for the CDR3: TGTGCCAGCAGCCTTGACAGGGAGTACTATGGCTACACCTTC. Translated, it gives CASSLDREYYGYTF.

The chain is built from TRBV30 and TRBJ1-2; D unresolved. V was pared by 0 bases and J by 0 bases, with 8 bases between. This CDR3 has 14 residues. CDR1 GTSNPN and CDR2 SVGIG come from the germline V gene (reference sequence). CDR3: CAWSVGGANYGYTF. The CDR3 DNA follows: TGTGCCTGGAGTGTGGGTGGAGCTAACTATGGCTACACCTTC.

V and J are TRBV18 and TRBJ2-5, with 8 bases identical to TRBD2. Germline V gene sequence: CDR1 KGHSH, CDR2 LQKENI. This CDR3 region has 17 residues. Trimming took 3 bases from V and 5 from J; bases not matched to a gene: 14. CDR3 loop: CASSPPGTRRLSETQYF. The CDR3 bases are TGTGCCAGCTCACCTCCCGGGACTAGGAGGTTGTCGGAGACCCAGTACTTC.

This clone was counted only a few times. The V call is TRBV10-2, the J call TRBJ2-7; D call uncertain. With 3 bases removed from V and 1 base from J, the gap between germline ends came to 4 bases. CDR1 is WSHSY and CDR2 is SAAADI in the germline V gene. The CDR3 sequence is 12 residues long. This CDR3 reads CASSDMSYEQYF. For the CDR3, the DNA is TGCGCCAGCAGTGACATGTCCTACGAGCAGTACTTC.

The CDR3: CASSLADSYEQYF. In DNA, the CDR3 is TGTGCCAGCAGTTTAGCTGACAGCTACGAGCAGTACTTC. The V call is TRBV2, the J call TRBJ2-7, with D possibly being TRBD1 (5 bases). The V gene lost 5 bases and the J gene lost 3 bases, with 11 bases spanning the gap. CDR3 length: 13 residues. Germline V gene lookup returns CDR1 SNHLY and CDR2 FYNNEI. The full variable domain, its missing parts supplied by reference TRBV2 and TRBJ2-7, is EPEVTQTPSHQVTQMGQEVILRCVPISNHLYFYWYRQILGQKVEFLVSFYNNEISEKSEIFDDQFSVERPDGSNFTLKIRSTKLEDSAMYFCASSLADSYEQYFGPGTRLTVT.

This chain uses TRBV11-2 with TRBJ1-5; 8 bases are a match to TRBD1. Germline loops: CDR1 SGHAT, CDR2 FQNNGV. The V and J ends lost 8 bases and 4 bases, in that order; junction bases with no gene match: 4. There are 13 residues in the CDR3. CDR3 in DNA: TGTGCCAGCTCGGGACAGGAGAATCAGCCCCAGCATTTT. Its translation is CASSGQENQPQHF.

This clone was seen only once. This chain connects TRBV7-2 to TRBJ1-5; D uncertain. V was shortened by 3 bases and J by 0 bases, with 15 bases between the two germline ends. The CDR3 loop spans 17 amino acids. CDR1 and CDR2 from the germline V gene are SGHTA and FQGNSA. CDR3 in DNA: TGTGCCAGCAGCTTCGGTAGGCAGAGGGATAGCAATCAGCCCCAGCATTTT. The encoded protein is CASSFGRQRDSNQPQHF. The variable domain in full, completed from reference TRBV7-2 and TRBJ1-5, reads GAGVSQSPSNKVTEKGKDVELRCDPISGHTALYWYRQSLGQGLEFLIYFQGNSAPDKSGLPSDRFSAERTGGSVSTLTIQRTQQEDSAVYLCASSFGRQRDSNQPQHFGDGTRLSIL.

The chain links TRBV2 to TRBJ2-3; D might be TRBD1 (6 bases). Between the trimmed V and J ends, which lost 3 bases and 5 bases, there was a span of 9 bases. The CDR3 has 13 amino acids. CDR1 is SNHLY, CDR2 FYNNEI, per germline. The CDR3, as DNA: TGTGCCAGCAGTGATGGGGGCCAAGATACGCAGTATTTT. Its translation is CASSDGGQDTQYF.